These 27 T cell receptor beta chains came from one sample sequenced in a study of PD-L1 blockade in urothelial cancer. Clones were sequenced by immunoSEQ multiplex PCR, and TCRdb holds only the in-frame ones, with some missing. Here the sample spans approximately 30,000 clones, 70% to 90% being singletons. Time point here: peripheral blood 6 weeks after treatment start. Sequencing was performed on PBMCs, taken around atezolizumab (anti-PD-L1) treatment. Every receptor here comes from an elderly man with urothelial cancer.

The chain carries TRBV6-1 and TRBJ2-3; maybe TRBD2 (5 bases). Germline CDR1 is MNHNS and CDR2 is SASEGT. There are 12 residues in the CDR3. The CDR3, as DNA: TGTTTAGCTGGGGAGTATGCAGATACGCAGTATTTT. Residues: CLAGEYADTQYF.

This clone appeared once. The rearrangement joins TRBV6-4 to TRBJ1-2, with D hard to call. Deletions cut 3 bases from V and 8 bases from J, with 10 bases between. The CDR3 contains 12 residues. Per germline, CDR1 MRHNA and CDR2 SNTAGT. CDR3 coding DNA: TGTGCCAGCAGTGAAGCTGTTGTCGGCTACACCTTC. Its translation is CASSEAVVGYTF.

This chain uses TRBV27 with TRBJ2-7; TRBD2 aligns across 7 bases. Trimming cost V 8 bases and J 3 bases; bases outside gene matches: 7. CDR1 is MNHEY, CDR2 SMNVEV, per germline (reference sequence). The CDR3 has 13 amino acids. The CDR3: CASGGGGGYEQYF. The CDR3 coding sequence is TGTGCCAGCGGGGGGGGTGGGGGCTACGAGCAGTACTTC.

V gene TRBV4-3 combines with J gene TRBJ2-3, with 12 bases fitting TRBD2. Losses at the gene ends were 4 bases for V and 9 bases for J; bases not matched to a gene: 11. This CDR3 region has 16 residues. Germline lookup yields CDR1 LGHNA and CDR2 YSLEER. This CDR3 reads CASSRGLAGPSQTQYF. CDR3 DNA sequence: TGCGCCAGCAGCCGGGGACTAGCGGGCCCCTCCCAAACGCAGTATTTT.

The chain couples TRBV7-9 to TRBJ2-3, with 7 bases aligning to TRBD1. Germline CDR1 and CDR2: SEHNR and FQNEAQ (reference sequence). The CDR3 is 14 amino acids. The V segment lost 3 bases and the J segment 1 base; nucleotides outside the gene matches: 1. CDR3 sequence: CASSFQGGTDTQYF. CDR3 DNA: TGTGCCAGCAGCTTTCAGGGGGGCACAGATACGCAGTATTTT.

This chain uses TRBV5-1 with TRBJ1-2; TRBD1 agrees at 7 bases. With V trimmed by 3 bases and J by 2 bases, 1 base remained unmatched. This CDR3 comprises 13 residues. Germline CDR1 reads SGHRS; CDR2 reads YFSETQ. The CDR3 sequence: CASSSGQNYGYTF. CDR3 nucleotides: TGCGCCAGCAGCTCGGGACAGAACTATGGCTACACCTTC.

The chain combines TRBV23-1 with TRBJ2-2, with D possibly TRBD2 on 5 matching bases. TRBV23-1 is classed as an ORF, of uncertain function. Trimming took 4 bases from V and 7 from J, leaving 16 bases between them. This CDR3 contains 15 residues. The CDR3 region is CASSRTPGKYGELFF. The CDR3 coding sequence is TGCGCCAGCAGTCGAACTCCGGGAAAGTACGGGGAGCTGTTTTTT.

The rearrangement links TRBV5-1 to TRBJ1-6, with TRBD1 identical over 7 bases. Germline V CDR1 and CDR2: SGHRS, YFSETQ. This CDR3 contains 16 residues. Trimming removed 3 bases from V and 7 bases from J; junction bases left unmatched: 10. The DNA of the CDR3 is TGCGCCAGCAGCTCGGCACCAGGGGGAATAAATTCACCCCTCCACTTT. Translated: CASSSAPGGINSPLHF. The variable domain in full, completed from reference TRBV5-1 and TRBJ1-6, reads KAGVTQTPRYLIKTRGQQVTLSCSPISGHRSVSWYQQTPGQGLQFLFEYFSETQRNKGNFPGRFSGRQFSNSRSEMNVSTLELGDSALYLCASSSAPGGINSPLHFGNGTRLTVT.

The chain links TRBV4-2 to TRBJ2-3; TRBD1 matches at 10 bases. Germline V gene data show CDR1 as LGHNA and CDR2 as YNFKEQ. V dropped 5 bases and J dropped 4; count of bases not matched to a gene: 6. CDR3 length equals 15 residues. The CDR3 is CASSSRQGASDTQYF. CDR3 sequence (DNA): TGTGCCAGCAGCTCCAGACAGGGGGCTTCAGATACGCAGTATTTT.

V usage is TRBV7-9 and J usage is TRBJ1-4; D uncertain. V lost 4 bases and J lost 0, with 6 bases in between. The germline gives CDR1 SEHNR, CDR2 FQNEAQ (reference sequence). The CDR3 covers 14 residues. The CDR3 DNA sequence: TGTGCCAGCAGCTCGGTTGCAACTAATGAAAAACTGTTTTTT. It encodes CASSSVATNEKLFF.

The chain uses TRBV1 and TRBJ2-3; TRBD2 is the table's D call and was not checked against the DNA. TRBV1 is a pseudogene segment. The CDR3 is made up of 14 amino acids. In DNA, the CDR3 is TGCACCAGCATTGCAGCGGGAGGGACAGATACGCAGTATTTT. The encoded protein is CTSIAAGGTDTQYF.

This sequence joins TRBV7-2 and TRBJ2-2; 9 bases fit TRBD2. Germline assignment: CDR1 SGHTA and CDR2 FQGNSA. CDR3 size: 16 residues. V gave up 5 bases and J gave up 8 bases; unmatched junction bases: 12. Here the CDR3 DNA reads TGTGCCAGCAGCCCCATGTGGACTAGCGTAAGGGGGGAGCTGTTTTTT. Its translation: CASSPMWTSVRGELFF.

The chain uses TRBV5-5 and TRBJ2-1; 12 bases are shared with TRBD2. The V gene end was trimmed by 4 bases and the J gene end by 4 bases; junction bases not matched to a gene: 9. Germline V gene data show CDR1 as SGHKS and CDR2 as YYEKEE (reference sequence). CDR3 length: 17 amino acids. The CDR3 loop is CASSVKTSGRIYNEQFF. The CDR3 DNA reads as TGTGCCAGCAGCGTCAAGACTAGCGGGAGAATATACAATGAGCAGTTCTTC.

The rearrangement uses TRBV27 and TRBJ2-1; TRBD2 agrees at 12 bases. After removal of 3 bases from V and 0 bases from J, the junction contained 12 bases not matched to a gene. The germline CDR1 and CDR2 sequences are MNHEY and SMNVEV (reference sequence). This CDR3 comprises 20 residues. In DNA, the CDR3 is TGTGCCAGCAGTTTGCGGCCGGGACTAGCGGGCCTTAGCTCCTACAATGAGCAGTTCTTC. It encodes CASSLRPGLAGLSSYNEQFF.

The genes are TRBV7-2 and TRBJ1-2; 7 bases fit TRBD1. Germline-derived CDR1 and CDR2 are SGHTA and FQGNSA. The CDR3 runs to 16 residues. V was pared by 5 bases and J by 5 bases, with 14 bases of the junction left unmatched. The CDR3: CASSLRRGGQSYGYTF. CDR3 bases: TGTGCCAGCAGCCTCCGGAGAGGGGGACAGTCGTATGGCTACACCTTC.

This chain uses TRBV29-1 with TRBJ1-3, with D unresolved. CDR1 is SQVTM and CDR2 is ANQGSEA in the germline V gene. The CDR3 consists of 15 residues. The V and J ends lost 0 bases and 4 bases respectively, with 13 bases between them. CDR3 in amino acids: CSVEDPPGVGNTIYF. CDR3 DNA sequence: TGCAGCGTTGAAGATCCCCCCGGGGTCGGAAACACCATATATTTT.

The J gene is TRBJ2-1, the V gene TRBV11-2; possibly TRBD2 for D (6 bases). V dropped 5 bases and J dropped 4 bases, with 21 bases sitting between them. This CDR3 has 17 amino acids. Germline V gives CDR1 SGHAT, CDR2 FQNNGV. The CDR3 loop is CASSPGRGIHIYNEQFF. The CDR3 DNA is TGTGCCAGCAGCCCGGGGCGGGGTATTCACATTTACAATGAGCAGTTCTTC.

V is TRBV28 and J is TRBJ2-3; 10 bases map to TRBD2. The V gene's germline CDR1 is MDHEN and CDR2 SYDVKM. The CDR3 extends over 15 amino acids. The trim removed 7 bases at V and 4 bases at J, leaving 8 bases unmatched. CDR3: CASIKSGRASDTQYF. The CDR3 nucleotides are TGTGCCAGCATCAAAAGCGGGAGGGCTTCAGATACGCAGTATTTT.

The gene calls are TRBV27 and TRBJ2-7; maybe TRBD1 (7 bases). Germline loops: CDR1 MNHEY, CDR2 SMNVEV (reference sequence). The CDR3 length is 14 residues. The V end was cut by 3 bases, the J end by 5 bases, with 14 bases between. CDR3: CASSLIQGRHEQYF. CDR3 in DNA: TGTGCCAGCAGTTTGATACAGGGGAGGCACGAGCAGTACTTC.

The chain couples TRBV9 to TRBJ2-7; 7 bases are shared with TRBD1. Per the germline V gene, CDR1 is SGDLS and CDR2 is YYNGEE. V gave up 4 bases and J gave up 0 bases; unmatched junction bases: 4. The length of the CDR3 is 14 residues. CDR3 DNA sequence: TGTGCCAGCAGCCCAGGGACAGACTCCTACGAGCAGTACTTC. Encoded protein: CASSPGTDSYEQYF.

The table lists this clone with a few counts. J is TRBJ2-2 and V is TRBV6-1, with 8 positions matching TRBD2. Looked up from germline, CDR1 is MNHNS and CDR2 is SASEGT. V trimming: 5 bases; J trimming: 4 bases; junction bases outside the gene matches: 6. The CDR3 runs 15 residues. CDR3 sequence: CASSRTLAGTGELFF. The CDR3 DNA reads TGTGCCAGCAGTCGAACCCTAGCGGGCACCGGGGAGCTGTTTTTT.

The chain carries TRBV29-1 and TRBJ1-2; D gene unclear. V was shortened by 3 bases and J by 0 bases, with 5 bases between the two germline ends. The CDR3 is 12 amino acids. The germline CDR1 and CDR2 sequences are SQVTM and ANQGSEA. CDR3 sequence (DNA): TGCAGCGTTGACAGTGCTAACTATGGCTACACCTTC. Protein sequence: CSVDSANYGYTF. Complete variable domain (other parts from reference TRBV29-1 and TRBJ1-2): SAVISQKPSRDICQRGTSLTIQCQVDSQVTMMFWYRQQPGQSLTLIATANQGSEATYESGFVIDKFPISRPNLTFSTLTVSNMSPEDSSIYLCSVDSANYGYTFGSGTRLTVV.

This sequence joins TRBV15 and TRBJ2-7, with D perhaps TRBD1 (6 bases). The CDR3 has 16 residues. V shed 0 bases and J shed 0 bases, with 12 bases lying between them. In germline, CDR1 is LNHNV, CDR2 YYDKDF (reference sequence). The CDR3 nucleotides are TGTGCCACCAGCAGAGACGTGGGGGCTTTCTCCTACGAGCAGTACTTC. Amino acids: CATSRDVGAFSYEQYF.

The V gene is TRBV19, the J gene TRBJ2-7, with TRBD1 identical over 9 bases. Germline values: CDR1 LNHDA, CDR2 SQIVND (reference sequence). The CDR3 spans 14 residues. With V trimmed by 4 bases and J by 3 bases, 4 bases remained unmatched. This chain's CDR3 is CASSTAGQGYEQYF. Here the CDR3 DNA reads TGTGCCAGTAGTACGGCGGGACAGGGCTACGAGCAGTACTTC. Drawing the rest from reference TRBV19 and TRBJ2-7, the complete variable domain is DGGITQSPKYLFRKEGQNVTLSCEQNLNHDAMYWYRQDPGQGLRLIYYSQIVNDFQKGDIAEGYSVSREKKESFPLTVTSAQKNPTAFYLCASSTAGQGYEQYFGPGTRLTVT.

The V gene is TRBV2, the J gene TRBJ2-5; possibly TRBD2 for D (6 bases). The V gene lost 5 bases and the J gene lost 5 bases, with 12 bases spanning the gap. The CDR3 is made up of 13 amino acids. Germline CDR1 reads SNHLY; CDR2 reads FYNNEI. The CDR3 DNA follows: TGTGCCAGCAGTAGGGAGGCTCCGGAGACCCAGTACTTC. Translating gives CASSREAPETQYF.

V usage is TRBV12-5 and J usage is TRBJ1-1, with D perhaps TRBD1 (6 bases). CDR3 length: 14 amino acids. In germline, CDR1 is LGHNT, CDR2 FRNRAP. V was pared by 3 bases and J by 4 bases, with 12 bases between. CDR3 DNA sequence: TGTGCTAGTGGTTTTGGGGAGGGGGTCACTGAAGCTTTCTTT. Protein sequence: CASGFGEGVTEAFF.

V is TRBV11-2 and J is TRBJ2-2; 8 positions match TRBD2. This CDR3 has 19 amino acids. The V gene end was trimmed by 2 bases and the J gene end by 1 base; junction bases not matched to a gene: 12. The V gene's germline CDR1 is SGHAT and CDR2 FQNNGV. This CDR3 is CASSLLSGSRGVNTGELFF. CDR3 in DNA: TGTGCCAGCAGCTTACTGAGCGGGAGCAGAGGGGTGAACACCGGGGAGCTGTTTTTT.